This T cell receptor beta chain emerged from a study of cytomegalovirus exposure and HLA in healthy donors. V gave up 7 bases and J gave up 9 bases; unmatched junction bases: 8. CDR1 and CDR2 (germline): SQVTM, ANQGSEA. The CDR3 runs 12 residues. Details on this clone: The antigen remains unidentified.

Donors were drawn from the roughly 130-subject validation cohort, separate from the approximately 680-subject first cohort. Repertoires were generated with immunoSEQ multiplex PCR, while TCRdb's copy carries only in-frame clones and drops some. The sample consists of 47,000 or so clones, 92% of them appearing once. The study, taken as a whole, reports: Despite most TCR sequences being rare, some public TCRs occurred in many donors. A list of 164 TCR beta chains associated with cytomegalovirus was given. The classifier, whose performance was assessed in both the original and validation cohorts, reportedly diagnosed cytomegalovirus status with high specificity and sensitivity.

The J gene is TRBJ2-1, the V gene TRBV29-1; 8 nucleotides match TRBD2. The sequenced sample consisted of PBMCs. This sequence originates from a young man in good health and CMV-seronegative. CDR3 amino acids: CSGEREKTEQFF. The CDR3 nucleotides are TGCAGCGGGGAGCGGGAGAAAACTGAGCAGTTCTTC.